This T cell receptor beta chain originates from a study of T cell responses to AZD1222 COVID-19 vaccine. Overall study findings and caveats: It should be noted that donors were predominantly white British and more often female, and clonal diversity was possibly underestimated.

As to this clone: The antigen remains undetermined.

Sequencing used immunoSEQ multiplex PCR; TCRdb keeps in-frame clones, though not all of them. The sample has roughly 110,000 clones, more than 80% seen once; the top ten hold under 7%. The TCR originated in an adult in good health. Sequences were derived from peripheral blood, sampled on day 0 of AZD1222 vaccination.

CDR3 nucleotides: TGTGCCAGTAGTATAAGTGGACAGGGCGCCCAAGAGACCCAGTACTTC. This translates into CASSISGQGAQETQYF. The chain recombines TRBV19 with TRBJ2-5; 8 bases align to TRBD1. Germline CDR1 and CDR2: LNHDA and SQIVND (reference sequence). The CDR3 spans 16 residues. V shed 2 bases, J shed 1 base, and the junction held 6 bases outside the gene matches.